This TCR beta chain is drawn from a study of vaccination and CD4 T cells after COVID-19. About the study: SARS-CoV-2, HCoV-NL63, HCoV-OC43 and HCoV-229E supplied the overlapping spike peptides used to stimulate cells.

Described treatment: approximately 9-day PBMC culture with coronavirus spike peptide pools or control peptides (ViraFEST assay). Before the COVID-19 pandemic (2011-2018), CD4+ T cells were obtained from the unexposed donor. Culture conditions combined 1.5 million to 2.5 million PBMCs per well with 10 IU/ml IL-2 and roughly 10 ug/ml peptide pools. The authors swapped half the medium for fresh IL-2 medium on days 3 and 7. Cultured CD4+ T cell DNA was sequenced using the Oncomine TCR Beta short-read assay. Scientists extracted genomic DNA from CD4+ T cells grown in culture. Each CDR3 protein is one row after TCRdb ran MiXCR on the PCR reads. The data show fewer than 13,000 distinct CDR3 sequences, around a third seen once. CDR1 SGHTS and CDR2 YDEGEE come from the germline V gene. V shed 7 bases and J shed 5 bases, with 22 bases lying between them. CDR3 length: 16 amino acids. General study results and limits: Although the median of SARS-CoV-2-reactive clonotypes rose from around 19 to 38, the change was not significant.

About this clonotype: The antigen is undetermined.

Sequencing used CD4+ T cells from blood, cultured in vitro. The chain combines TRBV5-8 with TRBJ2-1, with D perhaps TRBD2 (5 bases). The sequence was collected from a human donor in good health. CDR3 sequence: CASPRGRGTRDNEQFF. CDR3 nucleotide sequence: TGTGCCAGCCCCCGGGGTCGTGGTACAAGAGACAATGAGCAGTTCTTC.